This entry lists 10 T cell receptor beta chains sequenced from one sample in a study of beta chain features in type 1 diabetes. General observations from the study: All four CD4+ subsets of Type 1 diabetes patients contained TCRB CDR3s that were moderately but significantly shorter.

These TCRs' antigens remain unknown. Reverse transcribing all isolated RNA meant expressed TCRB transcripts were sequenced. Generated by immunoSEQ multiplex PCR, the TCRdb table keeps only in-frame clones and is missing some. In the table there are 150,000 or so clones, around 63% of which are singletons. Sequenced: naive CD4+ T cells from blood. The receptor set was obtained from a man under 40 with type 1 diabetes.

This clone was picked up a small number of times. The V gene is TRBV29-1, the J gene TRBJ2-1; a possible D gene is TRBD2 (5 bases). CDR1 is SQVTM, CDR2 ANQGSEA, per germline. The CDR3 length is 11 residues. The V gene lost 6 bases and the J gene lost 11 bases, with 14 bases spanning the gap. The CDR3 DNA follows: TGCAGCGTAGCCCTTGGGGAGAAGCAGTTCTTC. It specifies CSVALGEKQFF.

This clone was seen a handful of times. The chain links TRBV30 to TRBJ2-3; no clear D gene. Per the germline V gene, CDR1 is GTSNPN and CDR2 is SVGIG (reference sequence). V was shortened by 0 bases and J by 4 bases, with 8 bases between the two germline ends. The CDR3 totals 13 residues. CDR3 amino acids: CAWSVRVADTQYF. In DNA, the CDR3 is TGTGCCTGGAGTGTACGGGTGGCAGATACGCAGTATTTT.

The rearrangement uses TRBV4-1 and TRBJ1-2; unclear D gene. The germline CDR1 and CDR2 sequences are MGHRA and YSYEKL. The CDR3 consists of 14 residues. V shed 1 base and J shed 0 bases, with 6 bases lying between them. CDR3 residues: CASSQGDPNYGYTF. The CDR3 region has the DNA TGCGCCAGCAGCCAAGGCGACCCTAACTATGGCTACACCTTC.

The V and J genes are TRBV20-1 and TRBJ2-5; D uncertain. This CDR3 has 10 amino acids. V was shortened by 0 bases and J by 9 bases, with 5 bases between the two germline ends. Germline-derived CDR1 and CDR2 are DFQATT and SNEGSKA (reference sequence). DNA for the CDR3: TGCAGTGCTAGAGAACCTCCCCAGTACTTC. As protein: CSAREPPQYF.

The chain links TRBV28 to TRBJ2-7, with TRBD1 matching over 8 bases. Trimming cost V 3 bases and J 7 bases; bases outside gene matches: 8. Germline V CDR1 and CDR2: MDHEN, SYDVKM. The CDR3 consists of 14 residues. This chain's CDR3 is CASSLDRVIGEQYF. The CDR3 DNA follows: TGTGCCAGCAGTTTGGACAGGGTAATAGGGGAGCAGTACTTC.

The V call is TRBV7-2, the J call TRBJ2-3; D uncertain. The germline V gene encodes CDR1 SGHTA and CDR2 FQGNSA. This CDR3 contains 16 residues. Trimming removed 1 base at V and 0 bases at J, with 11 bases between. This chain's CDR3 is CASSLVQPPSTDTQYF. CDR3 in DNA: TGTGCCAGCAGCTTAGTCCAGCCTCCTAGCACAGATACGCAGTATTTT.

The V and J genes are TRBV29-1 and TRBJ2-1; D is ambiguous. The CDR3 has 14 amino acids. Germline lookup yields CDR1 SQVTM and CDR2 ANQGSEA. The germline V and J ends were trimmed by 7 bases and 0 bases, with 13 bases remaining between them. CDR3 nucleotide sequence: TGCAGCGCGACCCCCATGAGCTCCTACAATGAGCAGTTCTTC. Its protein product is CSATPMSSYNEQFF.

The chain uses TRBV5-1 and TRBJ2-1, with D possibly called TRBD1 or TRBD2 (6 bases each). The CDR3 sequence is 15 residues long. Germline values: CDR1 SGHRS, CDR2 YFSETQ. V shed 3 bases and J shed 0 bases, with 10 bases lying between them. This CDR3 is CASSSEGHSYNEQFF. The DNA for the CDR3 is TGCGCCAGCAGCTCGGAGGGACACTCCTACAATGAGCAGTTCTTC.

This rearrangement joins TRBV19 to TRBJ2-1; D might be TRBD2 (5 bases). This CDR3 comprises 14 residues. CDR1 is LNHDA, CDR2 SQIVND, per germline (reference sequence). The ends were cut back, 5 bases at V and 8 bases at J, with 16 bases in the middle. Here the CDR3 reads CASSLRPSTHEQFF. CDR3 nucleotide sequence: TGTGCCAGTAGTCTAAGGCCTAGCACCCATGAGCAGTTCTTC.

This clone was observed a few times. The identical CDR3 is also encoded by other nucleotide sequences in the sample. This rearrangement joins TRBV29-1 to TRBJ2-5, with 10 nucleotides matching TRBD1. V shed 7 bases and J 2 bases; nucleotides not matched to a gene: 4. Germline loops: CDR1 SQVTM, CDR2 ANQGSEA. The CDR3 runs 13 residues. Here the CDR3 reads CSARTGGQETQYF. The CDR3 coding sequence is TGCAGCGCTCGGACAGGGGGGCAAGAGACCCAGTACTTC.